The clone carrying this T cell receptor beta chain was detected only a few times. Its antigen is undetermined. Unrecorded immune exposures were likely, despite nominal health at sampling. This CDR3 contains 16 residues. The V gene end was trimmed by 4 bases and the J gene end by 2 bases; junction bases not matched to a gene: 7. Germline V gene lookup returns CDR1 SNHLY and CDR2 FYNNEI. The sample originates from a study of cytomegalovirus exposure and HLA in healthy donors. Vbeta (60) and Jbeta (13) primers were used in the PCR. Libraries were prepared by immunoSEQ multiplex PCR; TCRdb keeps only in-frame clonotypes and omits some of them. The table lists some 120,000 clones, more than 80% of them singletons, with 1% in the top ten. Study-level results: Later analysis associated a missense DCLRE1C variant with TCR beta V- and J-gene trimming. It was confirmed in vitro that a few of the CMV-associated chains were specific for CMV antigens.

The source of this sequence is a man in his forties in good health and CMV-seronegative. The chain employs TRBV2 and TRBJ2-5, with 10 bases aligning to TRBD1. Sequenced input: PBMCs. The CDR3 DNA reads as TGTGCCAGCAGTGGGCTGACAGGGGGCTGGCAAGAGACCCAGTACTTC. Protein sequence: CASSGLTGGWQETQYF.